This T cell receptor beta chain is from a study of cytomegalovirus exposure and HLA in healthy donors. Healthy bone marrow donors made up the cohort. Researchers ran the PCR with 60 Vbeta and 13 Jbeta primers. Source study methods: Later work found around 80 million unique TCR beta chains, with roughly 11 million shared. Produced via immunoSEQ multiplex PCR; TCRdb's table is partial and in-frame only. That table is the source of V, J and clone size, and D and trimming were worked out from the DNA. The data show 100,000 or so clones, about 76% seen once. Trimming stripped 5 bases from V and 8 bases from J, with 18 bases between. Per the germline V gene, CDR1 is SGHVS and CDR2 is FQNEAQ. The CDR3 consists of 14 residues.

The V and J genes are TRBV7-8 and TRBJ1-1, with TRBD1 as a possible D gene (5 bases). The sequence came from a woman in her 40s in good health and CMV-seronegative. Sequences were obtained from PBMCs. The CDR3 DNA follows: TGTGCCAGCAGCCGGTCGGCGCGGGGCGGAGAAGCTTTCTTT. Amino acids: CASSRSARGGEAFF.